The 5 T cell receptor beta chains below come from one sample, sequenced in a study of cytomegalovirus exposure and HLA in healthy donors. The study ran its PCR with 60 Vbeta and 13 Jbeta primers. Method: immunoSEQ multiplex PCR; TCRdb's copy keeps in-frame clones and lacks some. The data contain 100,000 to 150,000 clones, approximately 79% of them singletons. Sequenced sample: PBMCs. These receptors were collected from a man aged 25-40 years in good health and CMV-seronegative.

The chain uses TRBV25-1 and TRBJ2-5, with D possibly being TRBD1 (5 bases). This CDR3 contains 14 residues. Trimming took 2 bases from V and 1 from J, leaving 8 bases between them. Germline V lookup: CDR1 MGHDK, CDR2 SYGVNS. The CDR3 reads CASSERGFQETQYF. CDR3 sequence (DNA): TGTGCCAGCAGTGAAAGGGGCTTCCAAGAGACCCAGTACTTC.

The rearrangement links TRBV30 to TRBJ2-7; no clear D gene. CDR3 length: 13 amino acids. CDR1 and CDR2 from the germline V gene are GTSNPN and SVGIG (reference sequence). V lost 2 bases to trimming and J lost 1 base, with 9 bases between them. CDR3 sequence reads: CAWSSSGSYEQYF. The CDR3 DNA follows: TGTGCCTGGAGTTCGTCAGGTTCCTACGAGCAGTACTTC.

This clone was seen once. CDR3 in DNA: TGTGCCAGCAGCCTCGACAGGCGTCGGGGCTACACCTTC. This translates into CASSLDRRRGYTF. The V and J genes are TRBV11-2 and TRBJ1-2; D possibly corresponds to TRBD1 (6 bases). Germline V CDR1 and CDR2: SGHAT, FQNNGV. The CDR3 length is 13 residues. Trimming took 5 bases from V and 8 from J, leaving 15 bases between them.

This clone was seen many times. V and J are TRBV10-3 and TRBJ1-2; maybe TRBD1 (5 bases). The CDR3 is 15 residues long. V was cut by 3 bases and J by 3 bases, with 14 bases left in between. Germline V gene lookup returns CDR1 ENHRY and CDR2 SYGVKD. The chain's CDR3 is CAISDATDLYYGYTF. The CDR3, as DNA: TGTGCCATCAGTGATGCGACAGACCTATACTATGGCTACACCTTC.

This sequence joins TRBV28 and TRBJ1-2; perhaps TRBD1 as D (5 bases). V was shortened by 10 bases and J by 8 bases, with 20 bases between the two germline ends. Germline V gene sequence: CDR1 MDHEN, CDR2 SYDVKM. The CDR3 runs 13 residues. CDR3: CATLHGGRRGYTF. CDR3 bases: TGTGCCACCCTCCACGGGGGTCGTCGCGGCTACACCTTC.